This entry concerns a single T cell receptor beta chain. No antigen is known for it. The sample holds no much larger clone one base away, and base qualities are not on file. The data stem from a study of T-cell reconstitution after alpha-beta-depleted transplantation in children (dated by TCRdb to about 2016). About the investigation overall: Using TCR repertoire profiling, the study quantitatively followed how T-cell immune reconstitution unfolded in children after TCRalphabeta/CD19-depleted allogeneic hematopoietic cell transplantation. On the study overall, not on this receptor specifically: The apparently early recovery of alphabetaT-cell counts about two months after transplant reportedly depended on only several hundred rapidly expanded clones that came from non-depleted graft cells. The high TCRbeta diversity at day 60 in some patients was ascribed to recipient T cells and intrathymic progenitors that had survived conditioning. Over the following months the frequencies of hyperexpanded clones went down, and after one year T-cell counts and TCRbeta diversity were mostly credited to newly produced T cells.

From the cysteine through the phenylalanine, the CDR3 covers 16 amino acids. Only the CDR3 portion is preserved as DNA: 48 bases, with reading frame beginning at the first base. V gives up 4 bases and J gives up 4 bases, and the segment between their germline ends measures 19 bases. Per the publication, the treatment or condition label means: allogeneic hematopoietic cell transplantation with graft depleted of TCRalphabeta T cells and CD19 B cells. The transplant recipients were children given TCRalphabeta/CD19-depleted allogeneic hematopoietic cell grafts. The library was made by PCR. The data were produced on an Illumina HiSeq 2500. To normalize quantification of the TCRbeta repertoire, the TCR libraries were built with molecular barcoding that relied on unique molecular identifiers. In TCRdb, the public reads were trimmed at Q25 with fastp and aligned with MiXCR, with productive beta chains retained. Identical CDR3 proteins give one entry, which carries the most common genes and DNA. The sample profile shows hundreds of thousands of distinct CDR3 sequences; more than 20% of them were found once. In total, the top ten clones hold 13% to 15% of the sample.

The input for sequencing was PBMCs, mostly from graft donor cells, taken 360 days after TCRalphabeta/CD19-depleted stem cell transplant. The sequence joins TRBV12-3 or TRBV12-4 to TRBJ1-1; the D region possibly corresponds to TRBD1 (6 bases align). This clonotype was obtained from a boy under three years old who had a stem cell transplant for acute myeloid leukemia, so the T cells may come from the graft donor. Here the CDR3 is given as CASSSLAGGGLTEAFF. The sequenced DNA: TGTGCCAGCAGTTCCCTCGCCGGGGGCGGCCTCACTGAAGCTTTCTTT.